These T cell receptor beta chains were read from a single sample in a study of blood T cell repertoires in COVID-19. Here immunoSEQ multiplex PCR was the method, and the copy in TCRdb shows in-frame clones only, minus some. The top ten hold roughly 8% of the sample, which has about 160,000 clones, around four fifths seen once. Sequencing was performed on PBMCs or T cells enriched from blood (not recorded which). These receptors originate from a woman in her forties or fifties who had recovered from COVID-19. Both conserved end residues are part of each CDR3. Each record gives: V gene, J gene, D gene, clone size, CDR3 DNA, CDR3 protein. A D gene is named only where the DNA matches it firmly. Some rows have no size entry. The others give once, few or many, or a class for an expanded clone.

TRBV19,TRBJ2-6,-,-,TGTGCCAGTAAAACCCGGTCCACTGGGGCCAACGTCCTGACTTTC,CASKTRSTGANVLTF
TRBV5-5,TRBJ2-1,-,-,TGTGCCAGCAGCTCGCCACACTATGGGACACTTTACAATGAGCAGTTCTTC,CASSSPHYGTLYNEQFF
TRBV5-8,TRBJ1-4,-,-,TGTGCCAGCAGCTTGTTTGGCGCAGGTAATGAAAAACTGTTTTTT,CASSLFGAGNEKLFF
TRBV6-6,TRBJ1-1,-,-,TGTGCCAGCAGTTACTCGCCAGGGATGGGGACTGAAGCTTTCTTT,CASSYSPGMGTEAFF
TRBV28,TRBJ1-3,-,once,TGTGCCAGCAGTCCTCCCATGCGGTCTGGAAACACCATATATTTT,CASSPPMRSGNTIYF
TRBV7-2,TRBJ2-7,TRBD1,-,TGTGCCAGCAGCTCCGCTCCGGGACAGGGGACCTACGAGCAGTACTTC,CASSSAPGQGTYEQYF
TRBV28,TRBJ2-7,-,-,TGTGCCAGCGGGAGACCACCCTACGAGCAGTACTTC,CASGRPPYEQYF
TRBV6-2/TRBV6-3,TRBJ2-2,-,-,TGTGCCAGCAGTTACGGGGGCGGGACCGGGGAGCTGTTTTTT,CASSYGGGTGELFF
TRBV11-2,TRBJ2-3,TRBD1,-,TGTGCCAGCAGCTCCCGGGACAGGGGGCAGGTCACAGATACGCAGTATTTT,CASSSRDRGQVTDTQYF
TRBV15,TRBJ1-6,TRBD1,-,TGTGCCACCAGCAGGGAAAGGGGACAGCTTAATTCACCCCTCCACTTT,CATSRERGQLNSPLHF
TRBV7-2,TRBJ1-5,TRBD1,-,TGTGCCAGCAGCTCGACAGGGAGCCTAAATTGGGCCAATCAGCCCCAGCATTTT,CASSSTGSLNWANQPQHF
TRBV25-1,TRBJ1-6,-,-,TGTGCCAGCAGTGACAGGGTAGGATCCTATAATTCACCCCTCCACTTT,CASSDRVGSYNSPLHF